This passage covers 20 T cell receptor beta chains from one sample sequenced in a study of technical replicates of blood from a handful of donors. Profiling relied on immunoSEQ multiplex PCR, and the TCRdb table lists in-frame clones only, not all of them. The data contain approximately 76,000 clones, around 86% of them singletons. Sequenced sample: PBMCs. Receptor source: a human donor in good health. Some clones in this sample may be carry-over from other donors' samples.

The chain combines TRBV5-8 with TRBJ1-5; no reliable D call. V was pared by 0 bases and J by 0 bases, with 10 bases between. Per germline, CDR1 SGHTS and CDR2 YDEGEE. This CDR3 region has 16 residues. The CDR3 sequence: CASSLGQTNSNQPQHF. The CDR3 nucleotides read TGTGCCAGCAGCTTGGGTCAGACAAATAGCAATCAGCCCCAGCATTTT.

The CDR3 here is CASSDWLGEKLFF. For the CDR3, the DNA is TGTGCCAGCAGTGACTGGCTGGGCGAAAAACTGTTTTTT. The chain is built from TRBV6-5 and TRBJ1-4; D not resolved. The germline gives CDR1 MNHEY, CDR2 SVGAGI. The CDR3 has 13 amino acids. Trimming pared 5 bases from V and 8 bases from J, leaving 12 bases between.

The rearrangement joins TRBV6-1 to TRBJ1-5; a weak D match, TRBD1 (5 bases). The CDR3 has 14 residues. V lost 2 bases, J lost 7 bases, and 12 bases lay in between. From germline, CDR1 is MNHNS and CDR2 SASEGT. In DNA, the CDR3 is TGTGCCAGCAGTGAACGACAGAATCCCCAGCCCCAGCATTTT. Its translation is CASSERQNPQPQHF.

The chain couples TRBV6-1 to TRBJ2-7, with 8 bases identical to TRBD1. With V trimmed by 3 bases and J by 4 bases, 5 bases remained unmatched. CDR3 length equals 14 residues. Germline CDR1 and CDR2: MNHNS and SASEGT. The CDR3 reads CASSDWDRLYEQYF. CDR3 DNA sequence: TGTGCCAGCAGTGATTGGGACAGGCTTTACGAGCAGTACTTC.

The chain's CDR3 is CASSLRTGGYTGELFF. The CDR3 region has the DNA TGCGCCAGCAGCCTCCGGACAGGGGGATATACCGGGGAGCTGTTTTTT. The J gene is TRBJ2-2, the V gene TRBV4-3; 10 positions agree with TRBD1. Germline V gene sequence: CDR1 LGHNA, CDR2 YSLEER. The CDR3 is made up of 16 amino acids. V gave up 4 bases and J gave up 5 bases; unmatched junction bases: 7.

About this clone: The sample contains more than one DNA sequence encoding this CDR3. The chain links TRBV11-2 to TRBJ2-1; 8 bases match TRBD1. CDR3 length equals 15 residues. Germline V lookup: CDR1 SGHAT, CDR2 FQNNGV. V dropped 2 bases and J dropped 3; count of bases not matched to a gene: 3. The CDR3 nucleotides read TGTGCCAGCAGCTTAAGACAGGGGATCTACAATGAGCAGTTCTTC. Translating it yields CASSLRQGIYNEQFF.

The chain joins TRBV10-3 to TRBJ1-1, with TRBD1 matching 11 bases. The junction had 4 bases not matched to a gene; V was cut back by 6 bases and J by 7 bases. CDR1 ENHRY and CDR2 SYGVKD come from the germline V gene. CDR3 length: 13 amino acids. The CDR3 region is CAIRGTGGIEAFF. The CDR3 DNA reads TGTGCCATCAGGGGGACAGGGGGGATTGAAGCTTTCTTT.

This sequence joins TRBV19 and TRBJ1-6; D unresolved. Germline V gene sequence: CDR1 LNHDA, CDR2 SQIVND (reference sequence). The CDR3 totals 15 residues. V was trimmed by 5 bases and J by 7 bases, leaving 15 bases between them. The CDR3 DNA reads as TGTGCCAGTAGTGACCTTAAGAGCGAGAATTCACCCCTCCACTTT. Amino acids: CASSDLKSENSPLHF.

This clone showed up many times. The chain links TRBV25-1 to TRBJ2-7; D is unclear. CDR3 length: 12 amino acids. Germline V gives CDR1 MGHDK, CDR2 SYGVNS. V was shortened by 1 base and J by 7 bases, with 8 bases between the two germline ends. In DNA form, the CDR3 reads TGTGCCAGCAGTGAATGGGCAGGAGAGCAGTACTTC. Its translation: CASSEWAGEQYF.

The V and J genes are TRBV7-9 and TRBJ2-6, with 9 positions matching TRBD1. V gave up 4 bases and J gave up 2 bases; unmatched junction bases: 3. CDR1 SEHNR and CDR2 FQNEAQ come from the germline V gene (reference sequence). There are 16 residues in the CDR3. The CDR3 sequence: CASSSNRGPGANVLTF. CDR3 coding DNA: TGTGCCAGCAGCTCGAACAGGGGGCCTGGGGCCAACGTCCTGACTTTC.

V is TRBV6-5 and J is TRBJ1-3; maybe TRBD1 (6 bases). V gave up 5 bases and J gave up 0 bases, with 8 bases separating them. This CDR3 region has 14 residues. The germline CDR1 and CDR2 sequences are MNHEY and SVGAGI. As DNA, the CDR3 is TGTGCCAGCAGTCGGACAGTCTCTGGAAACACCATATATTTT. Residues: CASSRTVSGNTIYF.

This clone was counted a few times. The chain carries TRBV5-1 and TRBJ1-3; D is ambiguous. The CDR3 runs 15 residues. Per germline, CDR1 SGHRS and CDR2 YFSETQ. Trimming took off 0 bases at V and 5 bases at J, with 12 bases between the two ends. The CDR3 loop reads CASSLGGSGRNTIYF. CDR3 nucleotides: TGCGCCAGCAGCTTGGGTGGCAGCGGACGAAACACCATATATTTT.

Points on this clone: Its ends do not fully match the called genes, so a read error is possible. The chain employs TRBV7-8 and TRBJ2-2, with 7 nucleotides matching TRBD1. The length of the CDR3 is 15 residues. Germline V CDR1 and CDR2: SGHVS, FQNEAQ. The CDR3 DNA reads TGTGCCAGCAGCTTAAGGACAGGACACACCGGGGAGCCGTTTTTT. It is translated as CASSLRTGHTGEPFF. The full variable domain, with the rest looked up from reference TRBV7-8 and TRBJ2-2, is GAGVSQSPRYKVAKRGQDVALRCDPISGHVSLFWYQQALGQGPEFLTYFQNEAQLDKSGLPSDRFFAERPEGSVSTLKIQRTQQEDSAVYLCASSLRTGHTGEPFFGEGSRLTVL.

The chain couples TRBV12-1 to TRBJ2-3; TRBD2 reflects the table's D call only, with no check against the DNA. TRBV12-1 is listed as a pseudogene. The CDR3 runs 16 residues. Here the CDR3 reads CASSPHGGLGTDTQYF. The DNA for the CDR3 is TGTGCCAGCAGCCCTCATGGGGGACTAGGGACAGATACGCAGTATTTT.

The chain joins TRBV2 to TRBJ2-7; TRBD1 aligns across 12 bases. CDR3 length: 15 amino acids. The germline gives CDR1 SNHLY, CDR2 FYNNEI. The ends lost 4 bases at V and 4 bases at J; junction bases unmatched: 5. The CDR3 here is CASSGDRGQVYEQYF. Here the CDR3 DNA reads TGTGCCAGCAGTGGGGACAGGGGGCAAGTTTACGAGCAGTACTTC.

This chain uses TRBV7-9 with TRBJ1-2; D not certain. The CDR3 loop spans 14 amino acids. The V and J ends lost 3 bases and 0 bases respectively, with 8 bases between them. Germline V CDR1 and CDR2: SEHNR, FQNEAQ (reference sequence). CDR3 bases: TGTGCCAGCAGCTTCCAAGCTGCTAACTATGGCTACACCTTC. Encoded protein: CASSFQAANYGYTF.

The V gene is TRBV2, the J gene TRBJ1-2, with 7 bases matching TRBD1. The CDR3 covers 13 residues. The V and J ends lost 7 bases and 7 bases, in that order; junction bases with no gene match: 9. Germline-derived CDR1 and CDR2 are SNHLY and FYNNEI. CDR3 in DNA: TGTGCCAGCAACTCGGACAGGCGGAGTGGCTACACCTTC. The encoded protein is CASNSDRRSGYTF.

V usage is TRBV7-6 and J usage is TRBJ2-1, with TRBD2 matching 7 bases. Germline trimming cut 5 bases from V and 7 bases from J; bases unmatched to any gene: 11. CDR3 length equals 15 residues. Per the germline V gene, CDR1 is SGHVS and CDR2 is FNYEAQ. CDR3 amino acids: CASSLEGRAVNEQFF. The CDR3 DNA follows: TGTGCCAGCAGCCTAGAAGGGAGGGCCGTTAATGAGCAGTTCTTC.

Concerning this clone: An end of the junction does not agree with germline; a read error may underlie this. The genes are TRBV19 and TRBJ1-4; D is unresolved. Germline assignment: CDR1 LNHDA and CDR2 SQIVND (reference sequence). The CDR3 has 13 residues. In nucleotides, the CDR3 is TGTGCCAGTAGTATAGATCTCACATTCAGGTCTGTTTTT. It codes for CASSIDLTFRSVF. Looking up the rest from reference TRBV19 and TRBJ1-4 gives the full variable domain: DGGITQSPKYLFRKEGQNVTLSCEQNLNHDAMYWYRQDPGQGLRLIYYSQIVNDFQKGDIAEGYSVSREKKESFPLTVTSAQKNPTAFYLCASSIDLTFRSVFGSGTQLSVL.

The chain joins TRBV5-4 to TRBJ1-6; D is perhaps TRBD1 (5 bases). This CDR3 has 16 amino acids. Trimming cost V 0 bases and J 7 bases, with 14 bases left between them. Per germline, CDR1 SGHNT and CDR2 YYREEE (reference sequence). The CDR3 protein is CASSLGGGAGNSPLHF. In DNA form, the CDR3 reads TGTGCCAGCAGCTTGGGGGGTGGGGCCGGGAATTCACCCCTCCACTTT.